This TCR beta chain was captured in a study of sequential checkpoint blockade in melanoma. Overall study: After both sequences, patients received maintenance nivolumab.

Treatment: randomized to nivolumab then ipilimumab (arm A) or the reverse (arm B). DNA-damaging chemotherapy had not been given to any patient beforehand. This clone was counted only a few times. Profiling relied on immunoSEQ multiplex PCR, and the TCRdb table lists in-frame clones only, not all of them. The sample includes some 9,600 clones, approximately 25% of them seen just once. The length of the CDR3 is 16 residues. V lost 5 bases, J lost 10 bases, and 26 bases lay in between. The germline CDR1 and CDR2 sequences are SGHNT and YENEEA. The genes are TRBV11-3 and TRBJ1-1, with D uncertain. Here the sequenced sample was tumor tissue (inferred from file names), taken from a patient given nivolumab and ipilimumab in sequence. The clonotype was recovered from a human donor with melanoma. CDR3 in DNA: TGTGCCAGCAGCCGATTGTTAGCCTTATACCGCTTTGCAGCTTTCTTT. This gives the protein CASSRLLALYRFAAFF. Supplemented by reference TRBV11-3 and TRBJ1-1, the full variable domain reads EAGVVQSPRYKIIEKKQPVAFWCNPISGHNTLYWYLQNLGQGPELLIRYENEEAVDDSQLPKDRFSAERLKGVDSTLKIQPAELGDSAVYLCASSRLLALYRFAAFFGQGTRLTVV.